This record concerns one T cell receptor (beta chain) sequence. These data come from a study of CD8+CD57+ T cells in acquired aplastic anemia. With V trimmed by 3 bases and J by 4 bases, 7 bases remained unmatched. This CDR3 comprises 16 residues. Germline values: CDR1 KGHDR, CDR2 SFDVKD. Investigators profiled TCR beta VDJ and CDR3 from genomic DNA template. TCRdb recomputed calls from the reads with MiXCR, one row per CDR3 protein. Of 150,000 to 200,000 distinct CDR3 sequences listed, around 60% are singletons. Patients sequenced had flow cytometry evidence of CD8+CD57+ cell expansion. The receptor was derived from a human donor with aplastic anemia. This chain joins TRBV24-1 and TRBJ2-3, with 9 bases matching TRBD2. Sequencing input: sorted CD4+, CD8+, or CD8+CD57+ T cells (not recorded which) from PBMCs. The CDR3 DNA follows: TGTGCCACCAGTGATGAATCCGGACTAGCGCCAGATACGCAGTATTTT. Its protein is CATSDESGLAPDTQYF.